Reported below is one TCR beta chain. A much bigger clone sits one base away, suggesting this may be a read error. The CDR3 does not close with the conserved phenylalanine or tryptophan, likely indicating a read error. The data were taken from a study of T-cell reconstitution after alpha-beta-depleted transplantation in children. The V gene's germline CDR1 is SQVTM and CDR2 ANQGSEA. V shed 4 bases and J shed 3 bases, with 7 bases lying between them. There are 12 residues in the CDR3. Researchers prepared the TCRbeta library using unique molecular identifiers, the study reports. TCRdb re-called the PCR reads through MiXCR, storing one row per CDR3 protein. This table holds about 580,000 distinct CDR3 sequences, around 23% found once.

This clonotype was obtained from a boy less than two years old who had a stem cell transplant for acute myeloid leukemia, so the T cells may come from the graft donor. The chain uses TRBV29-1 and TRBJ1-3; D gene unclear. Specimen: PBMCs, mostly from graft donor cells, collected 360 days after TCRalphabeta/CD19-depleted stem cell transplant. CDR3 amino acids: CSVVGDGNTIYY. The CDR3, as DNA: TGCAGCGTTGTTGGAGATGGAAACACCATATATTAT.